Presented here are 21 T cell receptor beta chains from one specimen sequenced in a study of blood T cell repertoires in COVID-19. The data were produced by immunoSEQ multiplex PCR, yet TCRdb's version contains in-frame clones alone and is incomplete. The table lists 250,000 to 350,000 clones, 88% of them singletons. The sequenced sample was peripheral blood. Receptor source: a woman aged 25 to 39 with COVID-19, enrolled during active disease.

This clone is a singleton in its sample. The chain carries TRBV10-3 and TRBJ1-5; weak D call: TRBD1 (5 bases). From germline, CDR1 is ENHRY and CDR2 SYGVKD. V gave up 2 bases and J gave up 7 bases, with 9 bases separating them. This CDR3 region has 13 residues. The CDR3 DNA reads TGTGCCATCAGTGAGGCAGGGAGGCAGCCCCAGCATTTT. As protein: CAISEAGRQPQHF.

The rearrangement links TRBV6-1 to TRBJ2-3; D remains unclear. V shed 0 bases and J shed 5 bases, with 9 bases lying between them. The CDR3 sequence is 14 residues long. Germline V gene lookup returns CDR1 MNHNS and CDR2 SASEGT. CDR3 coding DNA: TGTGCCAGCAGTGAAGCCAACTTCCAAGATACGCAGTATTTT. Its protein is CASSEANFQDTQYF.

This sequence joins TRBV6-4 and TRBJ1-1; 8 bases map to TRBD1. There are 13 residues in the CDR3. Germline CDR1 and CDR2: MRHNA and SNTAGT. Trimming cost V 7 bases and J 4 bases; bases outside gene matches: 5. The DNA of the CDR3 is TGTGCCAGCACTCGGACAGGGACCACTGAAGCTTTCTTT. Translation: CASTRTGTTEAFF.

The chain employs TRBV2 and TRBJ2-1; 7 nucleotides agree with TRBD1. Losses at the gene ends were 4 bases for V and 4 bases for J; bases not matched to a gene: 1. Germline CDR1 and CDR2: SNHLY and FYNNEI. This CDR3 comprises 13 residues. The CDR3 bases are TGTGCCAGCAGTGGACAGGGTTACAATGAGCAGTTCTTC. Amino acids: CASSGQGYNEQFF.

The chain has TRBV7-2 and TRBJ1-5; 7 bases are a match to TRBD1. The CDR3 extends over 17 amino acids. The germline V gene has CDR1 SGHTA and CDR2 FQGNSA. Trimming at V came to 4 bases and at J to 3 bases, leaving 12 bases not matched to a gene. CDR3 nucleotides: TGTGCCAGCAGCTCACGGGCGAGAGGGGGCTACAATCAGCCCCAGCATTTT. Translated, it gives CASSSRARGGYNQPQHF.

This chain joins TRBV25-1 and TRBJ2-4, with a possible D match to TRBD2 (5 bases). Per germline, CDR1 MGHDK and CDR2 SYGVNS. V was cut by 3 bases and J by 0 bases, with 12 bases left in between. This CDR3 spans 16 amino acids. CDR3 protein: CASSDHSGVAKNIQYF. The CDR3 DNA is TGTGCCAGCAGTGATCACAGCGGAGTAGCCAAAAACATTCAGTACTTC.

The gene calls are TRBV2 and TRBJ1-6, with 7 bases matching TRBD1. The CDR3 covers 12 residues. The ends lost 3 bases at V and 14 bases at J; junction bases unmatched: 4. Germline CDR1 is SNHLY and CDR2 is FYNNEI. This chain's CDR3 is CASSDTRGALHF. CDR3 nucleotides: TGTGCCAGCAGTGATACCAGGGGGGCCCTCCACTTT.

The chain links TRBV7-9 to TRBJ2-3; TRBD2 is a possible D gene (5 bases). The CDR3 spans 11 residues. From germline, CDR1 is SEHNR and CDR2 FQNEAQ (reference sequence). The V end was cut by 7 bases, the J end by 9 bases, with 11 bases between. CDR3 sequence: CASNPPGTQYF. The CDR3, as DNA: TGTGCCAGCAACCCCCCGGGGACGCAGTATTTT.

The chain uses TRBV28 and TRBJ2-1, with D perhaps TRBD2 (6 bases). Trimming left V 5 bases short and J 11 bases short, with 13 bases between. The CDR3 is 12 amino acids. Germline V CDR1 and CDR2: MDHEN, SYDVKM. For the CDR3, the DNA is TGTGCCAGCAGTGTCCTGGGACTCCAGCAGTTCTTC. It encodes CASSVLGLQQFF.

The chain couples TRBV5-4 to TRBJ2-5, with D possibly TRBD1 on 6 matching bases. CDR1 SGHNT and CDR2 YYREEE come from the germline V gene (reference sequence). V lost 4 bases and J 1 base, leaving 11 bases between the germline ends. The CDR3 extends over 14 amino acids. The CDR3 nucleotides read TGTGCCAGCAGCCTAGGGGGTAGCCAAGAGACCCAGTACTTC. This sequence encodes CASSLGGSQETQYF.

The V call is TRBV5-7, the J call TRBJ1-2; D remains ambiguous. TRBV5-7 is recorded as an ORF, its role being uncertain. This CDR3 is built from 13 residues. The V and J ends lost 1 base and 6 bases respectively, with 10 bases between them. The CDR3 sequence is CASSLNQVHGYTF. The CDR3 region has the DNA TGTGCCAGCAGCTTGAACCAGGTCCATGGCTACACCTTC.

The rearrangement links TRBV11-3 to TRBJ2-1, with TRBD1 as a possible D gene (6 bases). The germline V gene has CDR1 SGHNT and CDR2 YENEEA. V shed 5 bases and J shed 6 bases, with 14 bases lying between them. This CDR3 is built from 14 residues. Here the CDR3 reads CASSLGQGSNEQFF. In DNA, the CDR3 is TGTGCCAGCAGCCTAGGGCAGGGGTCCAATGAGCAGTTCTTC. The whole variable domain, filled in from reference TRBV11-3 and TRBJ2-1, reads EAGVVQSPRYKIIEKKQPVAFWCNPISGHNTLYWYLQNLGQGPELLIRYENEEAVDDSQLPKDRFSAERLKGVDSTLKIQPAELGDSAVYLCASSLGQGSNEQFFGPGTRLTVL.

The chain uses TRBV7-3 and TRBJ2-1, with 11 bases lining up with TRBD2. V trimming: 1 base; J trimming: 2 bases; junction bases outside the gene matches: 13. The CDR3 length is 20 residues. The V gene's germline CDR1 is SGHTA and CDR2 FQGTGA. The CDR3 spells CASSLRGPPSGRSPYNEQFF. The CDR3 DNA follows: TGTGCCAGCAGCTTAAGAGGCCCCCCTAGCGGGAGGAGTCCCTACAATGAGCAGTTCTTC.

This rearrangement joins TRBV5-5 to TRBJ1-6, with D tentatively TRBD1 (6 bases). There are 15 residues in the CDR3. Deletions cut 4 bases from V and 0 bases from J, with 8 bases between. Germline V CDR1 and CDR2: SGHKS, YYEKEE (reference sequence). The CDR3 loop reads CASSRGGSYNSPLHF. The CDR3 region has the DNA TGTGCCAGCAGCAGGGGGGGCTCCTATAATTCACCCCTCCACTTT.

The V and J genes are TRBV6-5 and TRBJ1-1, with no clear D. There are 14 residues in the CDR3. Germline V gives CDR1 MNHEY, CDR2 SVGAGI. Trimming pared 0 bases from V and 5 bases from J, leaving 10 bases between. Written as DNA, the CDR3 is TGTGCCAGCAGTTACTCGAACCGGGGAACTGAAGCTTTCTTT. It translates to CASSYSNRGTEAFF.

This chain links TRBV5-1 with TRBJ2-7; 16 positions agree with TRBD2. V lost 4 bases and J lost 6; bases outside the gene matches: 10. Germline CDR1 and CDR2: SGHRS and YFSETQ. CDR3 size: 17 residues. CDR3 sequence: CASSPGLAGGPGAEQYF. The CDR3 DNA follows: TGCGCCAGCAGCCCGGGACTAGCGGGAGGGCCTGGGGCCGAGCAGTACTTC.

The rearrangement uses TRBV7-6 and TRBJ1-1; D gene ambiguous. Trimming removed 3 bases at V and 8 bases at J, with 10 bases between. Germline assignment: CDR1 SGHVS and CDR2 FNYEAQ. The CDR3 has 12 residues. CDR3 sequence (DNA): TGTGCCAGCAGCTTGGGTGGAGGAGAAGCTTTCTTT. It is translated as CASSLGGGEAFF.

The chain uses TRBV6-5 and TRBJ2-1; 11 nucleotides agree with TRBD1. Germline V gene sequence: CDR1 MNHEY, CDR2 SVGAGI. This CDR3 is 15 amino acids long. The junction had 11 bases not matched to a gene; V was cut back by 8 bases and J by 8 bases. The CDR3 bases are TGTGCCAGCGAAACATCGGGACAGGGGGGTGATGAGCAGTTCTTC. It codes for CASETSGQGGDEQFF.

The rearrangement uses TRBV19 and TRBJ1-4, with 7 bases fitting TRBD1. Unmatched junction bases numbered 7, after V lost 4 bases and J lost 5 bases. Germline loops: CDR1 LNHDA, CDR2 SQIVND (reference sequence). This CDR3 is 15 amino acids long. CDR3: CASSRSGQANEKLFF. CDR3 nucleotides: TGTGCCAGTAGTAGAAGCGGACAGGCGAATGAAAAACTGTTTTTT.

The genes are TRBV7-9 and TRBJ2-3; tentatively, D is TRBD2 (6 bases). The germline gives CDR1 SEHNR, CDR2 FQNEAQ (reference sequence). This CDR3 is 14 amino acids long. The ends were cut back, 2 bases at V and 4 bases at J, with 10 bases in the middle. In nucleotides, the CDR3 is TGTGCCAGCAGCTTAAGCAGGGAGGCAGATACGCAGTATTTT. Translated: CASSLSREADTQYF.

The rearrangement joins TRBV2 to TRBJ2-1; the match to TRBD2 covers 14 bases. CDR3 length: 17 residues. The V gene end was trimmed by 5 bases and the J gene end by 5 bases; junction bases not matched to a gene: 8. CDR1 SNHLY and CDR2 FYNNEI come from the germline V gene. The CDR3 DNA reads TGTGCCAGCAGTTGGAGGACTAGCGGGAGGTCCGACAATGAGCAGTTCTTC. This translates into CASSWRTSGRSDNEQFF.